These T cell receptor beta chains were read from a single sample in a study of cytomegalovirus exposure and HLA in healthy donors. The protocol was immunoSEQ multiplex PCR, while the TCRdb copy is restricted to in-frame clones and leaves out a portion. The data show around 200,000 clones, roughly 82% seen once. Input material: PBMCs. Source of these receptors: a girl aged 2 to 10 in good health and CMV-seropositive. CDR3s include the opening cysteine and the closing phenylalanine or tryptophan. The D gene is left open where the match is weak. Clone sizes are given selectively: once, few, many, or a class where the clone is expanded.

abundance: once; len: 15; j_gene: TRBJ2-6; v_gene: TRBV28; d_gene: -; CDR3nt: TGTGCCAGCAGTTTCCGGGTCGGTGGGGCCAACGTCCTGACTTTC; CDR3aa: CASSFRVGGANVLTF
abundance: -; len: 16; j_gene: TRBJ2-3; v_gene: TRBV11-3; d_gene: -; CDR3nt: TGTGCCAGCAGCTTAGTCGCACGGACTAGCACAGATACGCAGTATTTT; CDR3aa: CASSLVARTSTDTQYF
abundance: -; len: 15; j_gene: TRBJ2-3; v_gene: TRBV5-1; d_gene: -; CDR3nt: TGCGCCAGCAGCTTGAATGACGGGAGAGGAGATACGCAGTATTTT; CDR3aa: CASSLNDGRGDTQYF
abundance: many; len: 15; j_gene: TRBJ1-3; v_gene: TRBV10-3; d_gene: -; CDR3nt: TGTGCCATTGGACAGCCAGGGATGGACGGAAACACCATATATTTT; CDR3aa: CAIGQPGMDGNTIYF
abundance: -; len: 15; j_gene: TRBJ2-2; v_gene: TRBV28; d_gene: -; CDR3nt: TGTGCCAGCAGTTTCGTGACAGTGAACACCGGGGAGCTGTTTTTT; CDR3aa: CASSFVTVNTGELFF
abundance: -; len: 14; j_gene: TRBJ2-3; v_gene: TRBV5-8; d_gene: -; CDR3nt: TGTGCCAGCAGCGCGACTATTTCCACAGATACGCAGTATTTT; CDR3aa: CASSATISTDTQYF
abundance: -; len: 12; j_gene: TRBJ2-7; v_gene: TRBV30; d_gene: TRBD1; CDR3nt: TGTGCCTGGCGACAGGGGACCTACGAGCAGTACTTC; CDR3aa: CAWRQGTYEQYF
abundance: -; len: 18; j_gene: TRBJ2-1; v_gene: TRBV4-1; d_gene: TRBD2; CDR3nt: TGCGCCAGCAGCCGGACTAGCGGGATGGGGATGTCCTACAATGAGCAGTTCTTC; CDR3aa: CASSRTSGMGMSYNEQFF
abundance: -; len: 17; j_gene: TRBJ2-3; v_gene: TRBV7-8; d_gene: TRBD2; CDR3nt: TGTGCCAGCAGCTCGATAGGACTAGCGGGGTTGACAGATACGCAGTATTTT; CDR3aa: CASSSIGLAGLTDTQYF
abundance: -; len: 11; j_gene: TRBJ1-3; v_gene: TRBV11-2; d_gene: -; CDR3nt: TGTGCCAGCAGCTTAGCCGACACCATATATTTT; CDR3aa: CASSLADTIYF
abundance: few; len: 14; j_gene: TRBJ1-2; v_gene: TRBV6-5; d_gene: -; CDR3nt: TGTGCCACCTTTAGGGGAGGGACGGAATATGGCTACACCTTC; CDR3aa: CATFRGGTEYGYTF
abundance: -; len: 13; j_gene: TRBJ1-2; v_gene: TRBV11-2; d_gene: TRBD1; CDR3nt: TGTGCCAGCAGCTCGCGACAGGGGAATGGCTACACCTTC; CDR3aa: CASSSRQGNGYTF
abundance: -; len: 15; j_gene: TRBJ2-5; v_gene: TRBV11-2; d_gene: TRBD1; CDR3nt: TGTGCCAGCAGCCCCTGGTCGGACAGGGAAGAGACCCAGTACTTC; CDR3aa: CASSPWSDREETQYF
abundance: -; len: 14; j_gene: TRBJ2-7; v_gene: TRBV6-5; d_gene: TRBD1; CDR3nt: TGTGCCAGCAGTTTCCGGACAGGGGCTTACGAGCAGTACTTC; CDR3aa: CASSFRTGAYEQYF
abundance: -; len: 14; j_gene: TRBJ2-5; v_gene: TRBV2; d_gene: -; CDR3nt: TGTGCCAGCAGTGACCTTAGCGGACAAGAGACCCAGTACTTC; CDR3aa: CASSDLSGQETQYF
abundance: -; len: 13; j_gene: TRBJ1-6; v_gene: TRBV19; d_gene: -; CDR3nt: TGTGCCAGTAGTACCCAGGGGCGGTCACCCCTCCACTTT; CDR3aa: CASSTQGRSPLHF
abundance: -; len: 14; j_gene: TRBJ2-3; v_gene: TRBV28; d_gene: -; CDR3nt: TGTGCCAGCAGTTTTTTACGGTACGCAGATACGCAGTATTTT; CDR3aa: CASSFLRYADTQYF